The TCR beta chain described here comes from a study of blood T cell repertoires in COVID-19. Study-level information: COVID-19 samples collected from the United States, Italy and Spain covered acute and convalescent phases. In each case, the material was cDNA or gDNA derived from T cells, B-cell-depleted T cells, or PBMCs.

Original processing methods: Quantification of nucleated cells was approximated via reference gene primer amplification. Clones were sequenced by immunoSEQ multiplex PCR, and TCRdb holds only the in-frame ones, with some missing. The V and J calls and clone size come from that table; D and trimming were worked out from the DNA. The sample carries tens of thousands of clones, about 90% recorded once. Material for sequencing was peripheral blood. The clonotype comes from a human donor in a cohort sampled during active COVID-19.

The CDR3 region is CASSKAYYGYTF. CDR3 nucleotides: TGTGCCAGCAGCAAAGCTTACTATGGCTACACCTTC. V is TRBV11-2 and J is TRBJ1-2; D is ambiguous. The CDR3 contains 12 residues. Trimming took 5 bases from V and 3 from J, leaving 7 bases between them. The germline V gene has CDR1 SGHAT and CDR2 FQNNGV. Combining the CDR3 with reference TRBV11-2 and TRBJ1-2 gives the whole variable domain EAGVAQSPRYKIIEKRQSVAFWCNPISGHATLYWYQQILGQGPKLLIQFQNNGVVDDSQLPKDRFSAERLKGVDSTLKIQPAKLEDSAVYLCASSKAYYGYTFGSGTRLTVV.